Shown below are 21 T cell receptor beta chains from a single sample sequenced in a study of Graves' ophthalmopathy and Graves' hyperthyroidism. Amplification from RNA transcripts yielded the TCR beta CDR3 regions. The authors performed first-round RT-PCR with HTBI primers and then a second-round multiplex PCR. TCRdb recomputed calls from the multiplex PCR reads with MiXCR, one row per CDR3 protein. The table has roughly 230,000 distinct CDR3 sequences, roughly 21% seen once. Sequencing was carried out using peripheral blood. These receptors all stem from a woman between 45 and 65 years old with Graves' ophthalmopathy.

This clonotype has just a few counts. The chain uses TRBV11-2 and TRBJ2-2; D uncertain. Germline loops: CDR1 SGHAT, CDR2 FQNNGV. V was pared by 0 bases and J by 0 bases, with 5 bases between. There are 15 residues in the CDR3. CDR3 sequence (DNA): TGTGCCAGCAGCTTAGATTGGGCGAACACCGGGGAGCTGTTTTTT. This codes for CASSLDWANTGELFF.

The CDR3 here is CASRRGGSVNTIYF. CDR3 nucleotides: TGTGCCAGCAGGCGGGGTGGTTCGGTAAACACCATATATTTT. The chain combines TRBV6-1 with TRBJ1-3, with no clear D. The V gene's germline CDR1 is MNHNS and CDR2 SASEGT. V was pared by 6 bases and J by 6 bases, with 15 bases between. CDR3 length equals 14 residues.

In its sample, this clonotype was seen many times. This chain links TRBV7-9 with TRBJ2-7, with 7 nucleotides matching TRBD2. Germline trimming cut 0 bases from V and 2 bases from J; bases unmatched to any gene: 10. Per germline, CDR1 SEHNR and CDR2 FQNEAQ (reference sequence). The CDR3 runs to 17 residues. In nucleotides, the CDR3 is TGTGCCAGCAGCTTAGCGAGTTCGAGCGGGGTTGCCTACGAGCAGTACTTC. Amino acid sequence: CASSLASSSGVAYEQYF.

This clonotype was seen many times. The CDR3 sequence: CASRLAGGGEETQYF. For the CDR3, the DNA is TGTGCCAGCAGACTAGCGGGAGGTGGGGAAGAGACCCAGTACTTC. V is TRBV28 and J is TRBJ2-5; 12 positions match TRBD2. The CDR3 is made up of 15 amino acids. Germline V gene sequence: CDR1 MDHEN, CDR2 SYDVKM. Unmatched junction bases numbered 5, after V lost 6 bases and J lost 3 bases.

This clonotype was observed at least ten times. J is TRBJ1-1 and V is TRBV12-3 or TRBV12-4; D is unresolved. The CDR3 extends over 14 amino acids. V lost 3 bases and J 4 bases, leaving 12 bases between the germline ends. CDR3 protein: CASSFDGSRTEAFF. CDR3 coding DNA: TGTGCCAGCAGTTTCGATGGCAGCCGCACTGAAGCTTTCTTT.

Details on this clonotype: This may stem from a read error, because a much larger clone lies one nucleotide away. The chain joins TRBV18 to TRBJ1-5; D unresolved. The CDR3 runs to 16 residues. Per the germline V gene, CDR1 is KGHSH and CDR2 is LQKENI. Here the CDR3 DNA reads TGTGCCATCTCACCAGTCCGGTTAAGGGCCAATCAGCCCCAGCATTTT. Translation gives CAISPVRLRANQPQHF.

This clonotype was recorded at least ten times. The rearrangement links TRBV7-8 to TRBJ2-2; 7 bases align to TRBD1. In germline, CDR1 is SGHVS, CDR2 FQNEAQ. Trimming removed 7 bases from V and 1 base from J; junction bases left unmatched: 6. This CDR3 has 15 residues. In nucleotides, the CDR3 is TGTGCCAGCACCCAACAGGGGAGGAACACCGGGGAGCTGTTTTTT. Encoded protein: CASTQQGRNTGELFF.

This clonotype showed up just a few times. The chain carries TRBV18 and TRBJ1-5; a possible D gene is TRBD1 (5 bases). V was shortened by 2 bases and J by 7 bases, with 15 bases between the two germline ends. This CDR3 has 15 residues. CDR1 is KGHSH and CDR2 is LQKENI in the germline V gene. The CDR3 loop is CASSPFQGGGQPQHF. The CDR3 DNA reads TGTGCCAGCTCACCATTCCAGGGAGGAGGGCAGCCCCAGCATTTT.

On this clonotype: The junction and the germline gene differ at one end; a read error may be behind it. The chain recombines TRBV15 with TRBJ2-7; D uncertain. CDR3 length: 13 amino acids. CDR1 and CDR2 (germline): LNHNV, YYDKDF (reference sequence). CDR3 residues: CATSREERYEQHF. CDR3 DNA: TGTGCCACCAGCAGAGAAGAACGTTACGAGCAGCACTTC.

This clonotype was observed a single time. CDR3 sequence: CASSLDSGTQETQYF. The CDR3 nucleotides are TGTGCCAGCAGCTTAGATTCGGGAACTCAAGAGACCCAGTACTTC. This chain joins TRBV7-2 and TRBJ2-5; a possible D gene is TRBD2 (5 bases). This CDR3 spans 15 amino acids. Germline values: CDR1 SGHTA, CDR2 FQGNSA. V was pared by 1 base and J by 2 bases, with 11 bases between.

This clonotype occurred once. The chain couples TRBV24-1 to TRBJ2-2; D is undetermined. The CDR3 sequence is 12 residues long. V was cut by 5 bases and J by 6 bases, with 6 bases left in between. Germline CDR1 KGHDR, CDR2 SFDVKD. CDR3 bases: TGTGCCACCAGTGTGTTTGCCGGGGAGCTGTTTTTT. This gives the protein CATSVFAGELFF.

This clonotype appeared many times. The chain combines TRBV29-1 with TRBJ1-1, with a tentative D call TRBD1 (5 bases). The germline V gene encodes CDR1 SQVTM and CDR2 ANQGSEA. This CDR3 spans 12 amino acids. With 4 bases removed from V and 1 base from J, the gap between germline ends came to 7 bases. This CDR3 reads CSVATGNTEAFF. The CDR3 DNA sequence: TGCAGCGTTGCTACAGGGAACACTGAAGCTTTCTTT.

The chain employs TRBV2 and TRBJ1-1, with unresolved D. The V gene lost 1 base and the J gene lost 0 bases, with 9 bases spanning the gap. The germline CDR1 and CDR2 sequences are SNHLY and FYNNEI. The CDR3 consists of 15 residues. The CDR3 nucleotides read TGTGCCAGCAGTGAAGAGGCGGAGTTGAACACTGAAGCTTTCTTT. Protein: CASSEEAELNTEAFF.

This clonotype was recorded many times. J is TRBJ2-5 and V is TRBV9; the match to TRBD1 covers 7 bases. Germline CDR1 is SGDLS and CDR2 is YYNGEE. Losses at the gene ends were 4 bases for V and 2 bases for J; bases not matched to a gene: 5. The CDR3 runs 14 residues. In DNA, the CDR3 is TGTGCCAGCAGCCGCTCGGGACAGCAAGAGACCCAGTACTTC. It encodes CASSRSGQQETQYF.

This clonotype was counted ten times or more. The chain employs TRBV5-1 and TRBJ1-2; 7 nucleotides agree with TRBD1. The CDR3 totals 13 residues. V dropped 4 bases and J dropped 6; count of bases not matched to a gene: 6. Germline CDR1 is SGHRS and CDR2 is YFSETQ. The CDR3 DNA is TGCGCCAGCAGCCCCGGGACAGTAAATGGCTACACCTTC. Protein: CASSPGTVNGYTF.

This chain joins TRBV20-1 and TRBJ2-5, with no clear D. Germline V gives CDR1 DFQATT, CDR2 SNEGSKA (reference sequence). The CDR3 is 16 residues long. V was trimmed by 3 bases and J by 4 bases, leaving 21 bases between them. The CDR3 DNA is TGCAGTGCTAGTGCTTGGGCACAAAACCTCTTAGAGACCCAGTACTTC. Its protein product is CSASAWAQNLLETQYF.

This clonotype was seen only a few times. The junction departs from germline at one end; a sequencing error may be responsible. The chain uses TRBV3-1 and TRBJ1-1; D gene uncertain. The CDR3 runs to 15 residues. Germline V gene sequence: CDR1 LGHDT, CDR2 YNNKEL (reference sequence). CDR3 region: CDSSRRAHRDTEAFF. In nucleotides, the CDR3 is TGTGACAGCAGCCGACGGGCTCATCGGGACACTGAAGCTTTCTTT.

This clonotype was counted ten times or more. The chain combines TRBV27 with TRBJ2-5, with a weak D call TRBD2 (6 bases). Trimming stripped 4 bases from V and 4 bases from J, with 19 bases between. The CDR3 totals 16 residues. Germline CDR1 is MNHEY and CDR2 is SMNVEV (reference sequence). Here the CDR3 DNA reads TGTGCCAGCAGTTCGGGTAGCGGTTTATCAGGAGAGACCCAGTACTTC. Translated: CASSSGSGLSGETQYF.

The chain recombines TRBV12-3 or TRBV12-4 with TRBJ2-7; 9 bases map to TRBD2. After removal of 7 bases from V and 5 bases from J, the junction contained 15 bases not matched to a gene. This CDR3 region has 16 residues. DNA of the CDR3: TGTGCCAGCACCCCGGGGGTAGGACTAGCGAACCACGAGCAGTACTTC. Encoded protein: CASTPGVGLANHEQYF.

The chain has TRBV7-2 and TRBJ2-7; 9 bases agree with TRBD1. The V gene end was trimmed by 5 bases and the J gene end by 6 bases; junction bases not matched to a gene: 11. In germline, CDR1 is SGHTA, CDR2 FQGNSA. CDR3 length equals 15 residues. This CDR3 reads CASSTRTGVSGEQYF. CDR3 sequence (DNA): TGTGCCAGCAGCACCAGGACAGGGGTATCAGGCGAGCAGTACTTC.

This clonotype has ten or more counts. This sequence joins TRBV6-4 and TRBJ1-5; weak D call: TRBD1 (6 bases). With 5 bases removed from V and 3 bases from J, the gap between germline ends came to 8 bases. The CDR3 runs to 13 residues. Per the germline V gene, CDR1 is MRHNA and CDR2 is SNTAGT. The CDR3 region has the DNA TGTGCCAGCAGTACAGGGCCCAATCAGCCCCAGCATTTT. It specifies CASSTGPNQPQHF.